Reported below is one T cell receptor (beta chain). Its antigen is currently unknown. The data are from a study of molecular identifiers for immune sequencing clone quantification. Study-wide results and limits: In naive cells, under 1% of molecules belonged to clones above 20 RNA copies, against over 99% in effector cells. Highly expanded clone sizes could be underestimated by identical TCR molecules sharing a barcode.

Bulk libraries came from a prior protocol with listed TCR primers. TCRdb reanalysed the PCR reads using MiXCR and keeps one entry per CDR3 protein. Of about 630,000 distinct CDR3 sequences listed, around 25% were seen once; the top ten hold 0.78%. Trimming left V 5 bases short and J 8 bases short, with 19 bases between. This CDR3 has 15 residues. Looked up from germline, CDR1 is LGHNT and CDR2 is FRNRAP. Sorting isolated naive CD8 T cells as CD8+CD4-CCR7+CD45RA+ events. The sequence came from a human donor in good health. Some libraries in this study had Jurkat cell RNA spiked in. The rearrangement joins TRBV12-5 to TRBJ2-1, with D maybe TRBD1 (6 bases). Material: naive CD8+ T cells from blood, with Jurkat cell RNA spiked in. Subset specified: FACS-sorted CD8+CD4-CCR7+CD45RA+ naive T cells. The CDR3 loop is CASGLSLTGYYEQFF. CDR3 in DNA: TGTGCTAGTGGTCTCTCACTAACAGGGTACTATGAGCAGTTCTTC.